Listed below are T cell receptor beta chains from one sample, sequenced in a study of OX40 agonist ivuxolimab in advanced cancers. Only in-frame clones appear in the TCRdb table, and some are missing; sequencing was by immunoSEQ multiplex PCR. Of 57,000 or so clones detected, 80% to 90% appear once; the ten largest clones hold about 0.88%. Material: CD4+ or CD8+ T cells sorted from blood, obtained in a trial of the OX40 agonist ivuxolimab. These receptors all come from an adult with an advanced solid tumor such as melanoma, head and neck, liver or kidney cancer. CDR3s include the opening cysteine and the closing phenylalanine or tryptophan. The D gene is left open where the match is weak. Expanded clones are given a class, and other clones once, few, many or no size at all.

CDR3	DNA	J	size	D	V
CASSQTLAGSYNEQFF	TGTGCCAGCAGCCAAACCTTAGCGGGCTCCTACAATGAGCAGTTCTTC	TRBJ2-1	.	TRBD2	TRBV9
CASSRAGGASGDEQFF	TGTGCCAGCAGCCGGGCCGGGGGGGCTAGCGGGGATGAGCAGTTCTTC	TRBJ2-1	.	TRBD2	TRBV7-8
CASSLGQFNTEAFF	TGTGCCAGCAGCTTGGGACAGTTTAACACTGAAGCTTTCTTT	TRBJ1-1	medium-sized	TRBD1	TRBV7-2
CASSGVITLAKNIQYF	TGTGCCAGCAGTGGTGTGATTACCCTAGCCAAAAACATTCAGTACTTC	TRBJ2-4	.	.	TRBV2
CASSPQAGLNSPLHF	TGTGCCAGCAGCCCTCAGGCAGGTCTGAATTCACCCCTCCACTTT	TRBJ1-6	.	.	TRBV5-4
CASSLGDSNYEQYF	TGCGCCAGCAGCTTGGGGGACAGCAACTACGAGCAGTACTTC	TRBJ2-7	once	TRBD1	TRBV5-1
CASSSGFTNTEAFF	TGTGCCAGCAGCTCAGGGTTCACGAACACTGAAGCTTTCTTT	TRBJ1-1	few	.	TRBV7-9
CASSPGDQHYGYTF	TGTGCCAGCAGTCCGGGGGACCAACACTATGGCTACACCTTC	TRBJ1-2	.	.	TRBV6-1
CASSPTGLEQYF	TGTGCCAGCAGCCCGACAGGGCTCGAGCAGTACTTC	TRBJ2-7	few	TRBD1	TRBV28
CASSLELAGGVEAFF	TGTGCCAGCAGCTTAGAGCTGGCCGGGGGGGTTGAAGCTTTCTTT	TRBJ1-1	.	.	TRBV7-9
CASSLVRGYEQFF	TGTGCCAGCAGTTTAGTCCGTGGGTATGAGCAGTTCTTC	TRBJ2-1	.	.	TRBV2
CASSPADRGRPEQYF	TGTGCCAGCTCACCGGCGGACAGGGGGCGACCCGAGCAGTACTTC	TRBJ2-7	.	TRBD1	TRBV18
CASSQNNYEQYF	TGTGCCAGCAGCCAAAACAACTACGAGCAGTACTTC	TRBJ2-7	.	.	TRBV14
CASSAQKPGLGSDTQYF	TGTGCCAGCAGCGCCCAAAAACCGGGACTAGGCTCGGATACGCAGTATTTT	TRBJ2-3	once	TRBD2	TRBV7-9
CASRPRGSGANVLTF	TGTGCCAGTAGGCCCCGAGGATCTGGGGCCAACGTCCTGACTTTC	TRBJ2-6	.	.	TRBV19
CASQPLGGPYEQYF	TGTGCCAGCCAGCCTCTGGGGGGGCCCTACGAGCAGTACTTC	TRBJ2-7	.	.	TRBV27
CASSTGQTNYGYTF	TGCGCCAGCAGCACGGGACAAACTAACTATGGCTACACCTTC	TRBJ1-2	.	.	TRBV5-1
CASSLTGPPGTEAFF	TGTGCCAGCAGTTTGACCGGGCCGCCGGGGACTGAAGCTTTCTTT	TRBJ1-1	.	.	TRBV6-6
CASSVEVAGGAEQFF	TGTGCCAGCAGCGTAGAGGTAGCGGGAGGGGCGGAGCAGTTCTTC	TRBJ2-1	.	TRBD2	TRBV9
CASSEGRPPTEAFF	TGTGCCAGCAGTGAAGGCAGGCCACCCACTGAAGCTTTCTTT	TRBJ1-1	few	.	TRBV2
CASSIQTGTGNTIYF	TGTGCCAGTAGTATCCAGACAGGGACCGGAAACACCATATATTTT	TRBJ1-3	.	TRBD1	TRBV19
CASSQGGVAGGPGTQYF	TGCGCCAGCAGCCAAGGTGGTGTAGCGGGGGGGCCGGGGACCCAGTACTTC	TRBJ2-5	few	TRBD2	TRBV4-1
CASSRDRPPAGEQYF	TGTGCCAGCAGTAGAGACAGGCCCCCGGCGGGAGAGCAGTACTTC	TRBJ2-7	.	.	TRBV27
CATSPGLDEKLFF	TGTGCCACCAGCCCCGGTTTGGATGAAAAACTGTTTTTT	TRBJ1-4	.	.	TRBV15
CASNSGGAGEQYF	TGTGCCAGTAATTCAGGGGGGGCCGGCGAGCAGTACTTC	TRBJ2-7	.	.	TRBV19
CASNLVWTARNEKLFF	TGTGCCAGTAACTTGGTCTGGACAGCTCGCAATGAAAAACTGTTTTTT	TRBJ1-4	.	.	TRBV19
CASSPGTSGGSFEQYF	TGTGCCAGCAGCCCAGGGACTAGCGGGGGCTCTTTTGAGCAGTACTTC	TRBJ2-7	.	TRBD2	TRBV5-4
CASSRERAGDSYEQYF	TGCGCCAGCAGCCGGGAGAGGGCGGGGGACTCCTACGAGCAGTACTTC	TRBJ2-7	.	TRBD2	TRBV4-1
CATSRGADQPQHF	TGTGCCACCAGCAGAGGGGCAGATCAGCCCCAGCATTTT	TRBJ1-5	few	.	TRBV15
CASSPSEGEKLFF	TGTGCCAGCTCACCGTCCGAGGGAGAAAAACTGTTTTTT	TRBJ1-4	.	.	TRBV18
CASSKGQGEYGYTF	TGTGCCAGCAGCAAGGGACAGGGAGAATATGGCTACACCTTC	TRBJ1-2	.	TRBD1	TRBV9
CASSISGTASPEQYF	TGTGCCAGCTCAATTTCCGGGACCGCGTCCCCCGAGCAGTACTTC	TRBJ2-7	.	.	TRBV18
CASSAGHGTYNEQFF	TGTGCCAGCAGCGCCGGCCACGGGACCTACAATGAGCAGTTCTTC	TRBJ2-1	.	.	TRBV9
CASSVDAGFYNSPLHF	TGTGCCAGCAGCGTAGATGCAGGATTCTATAATTCACCCCTCCACTTT	TRBJ1-6	.	.	TRBV9
CATSRESGGWNEQFF	TGTGCCACAAGCCGGGAAAGCGGGGGTTGGAATGAGCAGTTCTTC	TRBJ2-1	.	TRBD2	TRBV2
CASSLSGTGTDTQYF	TGTGCCAGCAGTTTATCCGGGACAGGGACAGATACGCAGTATTTT	TRBJ2-3	.	TRBD1	TRBV27
CASSFVAGRLGGEQFF	TGTGCCAGCAGCTTCGTTGCGGGACGCCTGGGGGGTGAGCAGTTCTTC	TRBJ2-1	.	.	TRBV11-2
CASSLALRNTEAFF	TGTGCCAGCAGCTTAGCGCTCAGGAACACTGAAGCTTTCTTT	TRBJ1-1	.	.	TRBV7-9
CASSLSGPSTDTQYF	TGCGCCAGCAGCCTGAGCGGCCCTAGCACAGATACGCAGTATTTT	TRBJ2-3	.	.	TRBV4-1
CASSAAGGETQYF	TGTGCCAGCAGCGCGGCGGGGGGGGAGACCCAGTACTTC	TRBJ2-5	.	TRBD2	TRBV9
CASSTKPTSSTYNEQFF	TGTGCCAGCTCAACAAAGCCAACTAGCTCGACCTACAATGAGCAGTTCTTC	TRBJ2-1	.	.	TRBV18
CASSLLIAGANVLTF	TGCGCCAGCAGTCTCCTAATAGCTGGGGCCAACGTCCTGACTTTC	TRBJ2-6	.	.	TRBV5-1
CASSPDTYNSPLHF	TGTGCCAGCTCACCGGACACATATAATTCACCCCTCCACTTT	TRBJ1-6	.	.	TRBV18
CAWLGGPGGYEQYF	TGTGCCTGGTTGGGAGGGCCAGGGGGGTACGAGCAGTACTTC	TRBJ2-7	once	.	TRBV30
CAWSVSGYEQYF	TGTGCCTGGAGTGTTTCTGGCTACGAGCAGTACTTC	TRBJ2-7	.	.	TRBV30
CAISESRPQGSHTGELFF	TGTGCCATCAGTGAGTCTCGTCCACAGGGTTCGCACACCGGGGAGCTGTTTTTT	TRBJ2-2	once	.	TRBV10-3
CASSQEGRGYNSPLHF	TGTGCCAGCAGCCAAGAGGGAAGGGGCTATAATTCACCCCTCCACTTT	TRBJ1-6	.	.	TRBV14
CASSMLSDYGYTF	TGTGCCAGTAGTATGTTGAGCGACTATGGCTACACCTTC	TRBJ1-2	.	.	TRBV19